The rows below give T cell receptor beta chains drawn from one sample of a study of CD8+CD57+ T cells in acquired aplastic anemia. TCRdb re-analysed the reads in MiXCR, keeping a single row per CDR3 protein. The sample yields under 500,000 distinct CDR3 sequences, approximately 33% seen once. The sample taken for sequencing was sorted CD4+, CD8+, or CD8+CD57+ T cells (not recorded which) from PBMCs. Receptors were obtained from a human donor with aplastic anemia. The CDR3 runs from the conserved cysteine through the conserved F or W. D genes are given only for firm matches. Part of the rows lack a size; the others show once, few, many or a class for expanded clones.

d_call	v_call	j_call	cdr3_length	clone_size	cdr3_aa	cdr3_nt
TRBD2	TRBV5-1	TRBJ2-2	16	.	CASSPELAGGTGELFF	TGCGCCAGCAGCCCGGAACTAGCGGGGGGGACCGGGGAGCTGTTTTTT
.	TRBV15	TRBJ1-5	16	.	CASSYALGVSDQPQHF	TGTGCCAGCAGTTACGCCCTGGGGGTTAGCGATCAGCCCCAGCATTTT
TRBD1	TRBV2	TRBJ2-2	15	many	CASSVDRGSTGELFF	TGTGCCAGCAGCGTAGACAGGGGATCGACCGGGGAGCTGTTTTTT
.	TRBV19	TRBJ1-6	15	.	CAGGNRTENNSPLHF	TGTGCCGGTGGCAATCGGACAGAAAATAATTCACCCCTCCACTTT
TRBD2	TRBV9	TRBJ2-1	15	.	CASSVEASGYNEQFF	TGTGCCAGCAGCGTAGAGGCTAGCGGCTACAATGAGCAGTTCTTC
.	TRBV7-6	TRBJ2-4	13	.	CASSLSVADIQYF	TGTGCCAGCAGCTTATCGGTGGCAGACATTCAGTACTTC
.	TRBV20-1	TRBJ1-1	13	.	CSAMLQVNTEAFF	TGCAGTGCTATGCTACAGGTGAACACTGAAGCTTTCTTT
TRBD2	TRBV25-1	TRBJ2-1	16	many	CASSELAGGSYNEQFF	TGTGCCAGCAGTGAGCTAGCGGGGGGATCCTACAATGAGCAGTTCTTC
.	TRBV20-1	TRBJ2-7	14	many	CSAIRERFTYEQYF	TGCAGTGCTATCCGGGAGCGCTTTACCTACGAGCAGTACTTC
.	TRBV25-1	TRBJ2-2	17	few	CASRPPGLAANTGELFF	TGTGCCAGCAGACCCCCCGGGCTAGCTGCGAACACCGGGGAGCTGTTTTTT
.	TRBV3-1	TRBJ2-7	15	few	CASSQEPGAAYEQYF	TGTGCCAGCAGCCAAGAACCGGGAGCAGCCTACGAGCAGTACTTC
TRBD2	TRBV20-1	TRBJ2-7	17	.	CSARDPGLAGASYEQYF	TGCAGTGCTAGAGACCCGGGACTAGCGGGAGCCTCCTACGAGCAGTACTTC
TRBD1	TRBV19	TRBJ1-2	13	many	CASSPRGLRGYTF	TGTGCCAGTAGCCCAAGGGGGCTCAGAGGCTACACCTTC
.	TRBV4-2	TRBJ1-2	17	.	CASSPGGTIIQNYGYTF	TGTGCCAGCAGCCCGGGGGGGACGATAATCCAGAACTATGGCTACACCTTC
TRBD1	TRBV7-2	TRBJ1-1	13	once	CASRLGQGTEAFF	TGTGCCAGCAGATTAGGACAGGGCACTGAAGCTTTCTTT
.	TRBV2	TRBJ1-3	15	many	CASSEVTVSGNTIYF	TGTGCCAGCAGTGAAGTAACAGTCTCTGGAAACACCATATATTTT
TRBD1	TRBV11-1	TRBJ1-6	17	few	CASSPTGDSSYNSPLHF	TGCGCCAGCAGTCCGACAGGGGACAGCTCCTATAATTCACCCCTCCACTTT
.	TRBV5-1	TRBJ2-1	12	few	CASSDNSIEQFF	TGCGCCAGCAGCGATAACAGTATTGAGCAGTTCTTC
.	TRBV20-1	TRBJ1-4	13	few	CSATRQLNEKLFF	TGCAGTGCTACGCGACAGCTTAATGAAAAACTGTTTTTT
.	TRBV6-1	TRBJ1-5	17	few	CASRLRADVLNNQPQHF	TGTGCCAGCAGGCTTAGGGCTGATGTATTGAACAATCAGCCCCAGCATTTT
TRBD2	TRBV10-3	TRBJ2-5	16	many	CAISESSSGGLETQYF	TGTGCCATCAGTGAGTCTTCTAGCGGGGGCCTAGAGACCCAGTACTTC
TRBD1	TRBV7-9	TRBJ2-3	13	.	CASRGQGPDTQYF	TGTGCCAGCAGGGGACAGGGTCCAGATACGCAGTATTTT
.	TRBV12-3/TRBV12-4	TRBJ2-2	11	many	CASRLAWELFF	TGTGCCAGCAGACTAGCTTGGGAGCTGTTTTTT
.	TRBV30	TRBJ1-5	15	few	CAWSVGRISNQPQHF	TGTGCCTGGAGTGTAGGCAGGATCAGCAATCAGCCCCAGCATTTT
.	TRBV9	TRBJ1-3	15	.	CASSALGDEGNTIYF	TGTGCCAGCAGCGCATTAGGGGACGAGGGAAACACCATATATTTT
TRBD2	TRBV24-1	TRBJ2-1	13	.	CATRLAGENEQFF	TGTGCCACCAGACTAGCGGGGGAGAATGAGCAGTTCTTC
.	TRBV30	TRBJ1-2	12	many	CAWTAEVYGYTF	TGTGCCTGGACCGCGGAGGTTTATGGCTACACCTTC
.	TRBV15	TRBJ1-6	15	many	CATTLAGPISSPLHF	TGTGCCACCACCCTGGCAGGGCCAATTTCCTCACCCCTCCACTTT